These T cell receptor beta chains were read from a single sample in a study of cytomegalovirus exposure and HLA in healthy donors. The data were produced by immunoSEQ multiplex PCR, yet TCRdb's version contains in-frame clones alone and is incomplete. The sample's table shows 90,000 to 130,000 clones. The sample taken for sequencing was PBMCs. Receptors originate from a man aged 30-40 years in good health and CMV-seronegative. Each CDR3 is given with its conserved first and last residue. Each record gives: J gene, V gene, D gene, CDR3 DNA, CDR3 protein. The D gene is left open where the match is weak.

>TRBJ2-1|TRBV19|TRBD2
TGTGCCAGTAGGAAAACTAGCGGGGGGGCGAATGAGCAGTTCTTC
CASRKTSGGANEQFF
>TRBJ1-2|TRBV6-1|.
TGTGCCAGCAGCCAGGGAAACTATGGCTACACCTTC
CASSQGNYGYTF
>TRBJ2-7|TRBV27|.
TGTGCCAGCAGTCCCTTCGGCGGCAGGGGAAATTGGGGCTCCTACGAGCAGTACTTC
CASSPFGGRGNWGSYEQYF
>TRBJ2-2|TRBV4-3|TRBD2
TGCGCCAGCAGCCAAGTAGCGGGGGGCCCCACCGGGGAGCTGTTTTTT
CASSQVAGGPTGELFF
>TRBJ1-2|TRBV5-5|.
TGTGCCAGCAGCCAAGGTGCCACAGAGCATGGCTACACCTTC
CASSQGATEHGYTF
>TRBJ1-4|TRBV18|TRBD1
TGTGCCAGCTCATCGGACAGGGTCTATGAAAAACTGTTTTTT
CASSSDRVYEKLFF
>TRBJ2-3|TRBV12-2|.
TGTGCAAGTCGCCCAGCACCCACTCTGACTAGCGGAGATACGCAGTATTTT
CASRPAPTLTSGDTQYF
>TRBJ1-5|TRBV2|.
TGTGCCAGCAGTGCGGTCGGGGGGGATCAGCCCCAGCATTTT
CASSAVGGDQPQHF
>TRBJ1-2|TRBV7-9|.
TGTGCCAGCAGCTTAGCCGGGACACCTAACTATGGCTACACCTTC
CASSLAGTPNYGYTF
>TRBJ2-3|TRBV6-4|.
TGTGCCAGCAGTCAGGGGCCATCCACAGATACGCAGTATTTT
CASSQGPSTDTQYF
>TRBJ2-7|TRBV5-6|.
TGTGCCAGCAGCTTGGGGGAGTCGGACGAGCAGTACTTC
CASSLGESDEQYF
>TRBJ1-1|TRBV18|TRBD1
TGTGCCAGCTCACCCGGGACAGCCCTGAACACTGAAGCTTTCTTT
CASSPGTALNTEAFF